The source of this T cell receptor (beta chain) is a study of blood T cell repertoires in COVID-19. Study information: Material from acute and convalescent COVID-19 was sourced from the United States, Italy and Spain. T cells, B-cell-depleted T cells, or PBMCs provided the cDNA or gDNA that served as material.

Germline CDR1 reads GTSNPN; CDR2 reads SVGIG (reference sequence). The CDR3 extends over 14 amino acids. J gave up 8 bases and V 3 bases, and 12 bases lay outside the gene matches. The method was immunoSEQ multiplex PCR; TCRdb's version includes in-frame clones alone and lacks a portion of them. There are about 130,000 clones in the sample; around 81% occur only once, and roughly 17% lies in the top ten. Enrolment of Seattle patients took place during active infection, and they were followed longitudinally. The TCR sequence derives from a man aged 25-40 years with COVID-19, enrolled during active disease. The sample taken for sequencing was peripheral blood. This chain joins TRBV30 and TRBJ1-2; 7 positions match TRBD1. CDR3 nucleotides: TGTGCCTGGAGAGGGGGCCCGGCCGACAGGGGCTACACCTTC. It encodes CAWRGGPADRGYTF. The full variable domain, its missing parts supplied by reference TRBV30 and TRBJ1-2, is SQTIHQWPATLVQPVGSPLSLECTVEGTSNPNLYWYRQAAGRGLQLLFYSVGIGQISSEVPQNLSASRPQDRQFILSSKKLLLSDSGFYLCAWRGGPADRGYTFGSGTRLTVV.